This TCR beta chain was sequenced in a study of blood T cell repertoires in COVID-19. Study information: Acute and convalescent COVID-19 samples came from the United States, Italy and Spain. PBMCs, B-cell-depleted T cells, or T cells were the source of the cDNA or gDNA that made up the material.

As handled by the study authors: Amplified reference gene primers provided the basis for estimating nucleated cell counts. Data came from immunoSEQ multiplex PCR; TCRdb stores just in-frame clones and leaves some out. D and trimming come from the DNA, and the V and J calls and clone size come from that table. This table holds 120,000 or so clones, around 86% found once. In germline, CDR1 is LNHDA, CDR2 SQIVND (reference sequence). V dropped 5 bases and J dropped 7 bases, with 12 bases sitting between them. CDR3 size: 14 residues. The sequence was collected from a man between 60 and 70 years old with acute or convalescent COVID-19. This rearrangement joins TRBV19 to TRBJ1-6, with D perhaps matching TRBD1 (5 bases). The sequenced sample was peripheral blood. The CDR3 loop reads CASSYGGINSPLHF. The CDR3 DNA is TGTGCCAGTAGTTACGGGGGGATCAATTCACCCCTCCACTTT.